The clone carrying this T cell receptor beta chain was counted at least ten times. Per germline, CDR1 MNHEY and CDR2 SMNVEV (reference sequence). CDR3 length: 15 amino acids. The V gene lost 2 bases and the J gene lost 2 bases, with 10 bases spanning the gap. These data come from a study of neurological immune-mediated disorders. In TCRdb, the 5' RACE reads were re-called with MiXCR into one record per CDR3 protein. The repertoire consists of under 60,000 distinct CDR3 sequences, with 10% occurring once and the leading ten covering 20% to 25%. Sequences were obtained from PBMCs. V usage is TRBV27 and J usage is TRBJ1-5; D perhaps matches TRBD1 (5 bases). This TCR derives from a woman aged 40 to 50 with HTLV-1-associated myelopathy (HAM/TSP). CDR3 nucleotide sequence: TGTGCCAGCAGTTTAAGCCAGGGCGGCAATCAGCCCCAGCATTTT. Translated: CASSLSQGGNQPQHF.